Reported below is one T cell receptor beta chain. The sample comes from a study of blood T cell repertoires in COVID-19. Whole-study context: The United States, Italy and Spain supplied acute and convalescent COVID-19 samples.

Trimming removed 6 bases from V and 6 bases from J, with 15 bases in between. The CDR3 contains 14 residues. CDR1 and CDR2 from the germline V gene are ENHRY and SYGVKD. Original processing notes: Estimation of nucleated cell counts relied on the amplification of reference gene primers. Assay: immunoSEQ multiplex PCR; the TCRdb copy retains only in-frame clones and omits some. V, J and clone size are taken as reported in that table, and D and trimming were inferred from the DNA itself. There are over 100,000 clones in the sample; 82% occur only once, and 3.5% to 5.5% lies in the top ten. The sample consisted of peripheral blood. This receptor was taken from a woman between 65 and 79 years old with acute or convalescent COVID-19. The chain combines TRBV10-3 with TRBJ2-1, with D tentatively TRBD1 (6 bases). CDR3 loop: CAIRAGVTGNEQFF. The CDR3, as DNA: TGTGCCATCAGGGCAGGGGTTACGGGCAATGAGCAGTTCTTC.